The rows below give T cell receptor beta chains drawn from one sample of a study of blood T cells in healthy people across ages. MiXCR, applied by TCRdb to the 5' RACE reads, yields one record per CDR3 protein. This table holds fewer than 900,000 distinct CDR3 sequences, about 40% found once. The source material was blood. The receptors stem from a woman in her fifties or sixties in good health. CDR3s include the opening cysteine and the closing phenylalanine or tryptophan. Fields, in order: V gene, J gene, CDR3 length, D gene, clone size, CDR3 DNA, CDR3 protein. D genes are given only for firm matches. Clone sizes are given selectively: once, few, many, or a class where the clone is expanded.

V gene: TRBV20-1; J gene: TRBJ2-3; CDR3 length: 14; D gene: TRBD2; clone size: few; CDR3 DNA: TGCAGTGCCCCCTTGGCGGGAGCGGCAGATACGCAGTATTTT; CDR3 protein: CSAPLAGAADTQYF
V gene: TRBV20-1; J gene: TRBJ2-3; CDR3 length: 15; D gene: TRBD2; clone size: .; CDR3 DNA: TGCAGTGCTCGTAGACCGGGACTAGGCACGGATACGCAGTATTTT; CDR3 protein: CSARRPGLGTDTQYF
V gene: TRBV11-2; J gene: TRBJ2-3; CDR3 length: 16; D gene: .; clone size: few; CDR3 DNA: TGTGCCAGCAGACTAGGAGTCCAGAGAGACACAGATACGCAGTATTTT; CDR3 protein: CASRLGVQRDTDTQYF
V gene: TRBV2; J gene: TRBJ2-1; CDR3 length: 14; D gene: TRBD2; clone size: .; CDR3 DNA: TGTGCCAGCAGTGAAGCGGGGGGGAGCAATGAGCAGTTCTTC; CDR3 protein: CASSEAGGSNEQFF
V gene: TRBV12-3/TRBV12-4; J gene: TRBJ2-7; CDR3 length: 15; D gene: .; clone size: many; CDR3 DNA: TGTGCCAGCAGTTTAGATACGGGACATCGCTACGAGCAGTACTTC; CDR3 protein: CASSLDTGHRYEQYF
V gene: TRBV11-2; J gene: TRBJ2-3; CDR3 length: 16; D gene: TRBD2; clone size: .; CDR3 DNA: TGTGCCAGCAGCTTATGGTCTAGCGGGAACACAGATACGCAGTATTTT; CDR3 protein: CASSLWSSGNTDTQYF
V gene: TRBV12-3/TRBV12-4; J gene: TRBJ2-4; CDR3 length: 14; D gene: .; clone size: .; CDR3 DNA: TGTGCCAGCAGTTTCTGGATTCAGAACAATGAGCAGTACTTC; CDR3 protein: CASSFWIQNNEQYF
V gene: TRBV4-2; J gene: TRBJ2-7; CDR3 length: 14; D gene: .; clone size: many; CDR3 DNA: TGTGCCAGCAGCCAAGGACAGGCTATCTACGAGCAGTACTTC; CDR3 protein: CASSQGQAIYEQYF
V gene: TRBV9; J gene: TRBJ2-3; CDR3 length: 16; D gene: .; clone size: many; CDR3 DNA: TGTGCCAGCAGCGCCCGAGACGCGGGGCGCACAGATACGCAGTATTTT; CDR3 protein: CASSARDAGRTDTQYF
V gene: TRBV29-1; J gene: TRBJ2-3; CDR3 length: 11; D gene: TRBD2; clone size: .; CDR3 DNA: TGCAGCGTGACTAGCACAGATACGCGGTATTTT; CDR3 protein: CSVTSTDTRYF
V gene: TRBV9; J gene: TRBJ2-1; CDR3 length: 15; D gene: .; clone size: few; CDR3 DNA: TGTGCCAGCAGCCTTGAGGGGGTACCCTACAATGAGCAGTTCTTC; CDR3 protein: CASSLEGVPYNEQFF
V gene: TRBV4-2; J gene: TRBJ2-1; CDR3 length: 15; D gene: .; clone size: .; CDR3 DNA: TGTGCCAGCAGCCAAGGCTTAGGGTTCAGTAAAGGGCAGTTCTTC; CDR3 protein: CASSQGLGFSKGQFF
V gene: TRBV18; J gene: TRBJ2-3; CDR3 length: 13; D gene: .; clone size: few; CDR3 DNA: TGTGCCAGCTCACCCTCCGATTGGGGGACGCAGTATTTT; CDR3 protein: CASSPSDWGTQYF
V gene: TRBV12-3/TRBV12-4; J gene: TRBJ2-6; CDR3 length: 17; D gene: .; clone size: few; CDR3 DNA: TGTGCCAGCAGTTTTGGCCAGGTTCGGGCTGGGGCCAACGTCCTGACTTTC; CDR3 protein: CASSFGQVRAGANVLTF
V gene: TRBV7-9; J gene: TRBJ2-5; CDR3 length: 17; D gene: TRBD2; clone size: .; CDR3 DNA: TGTGCCAGCAGCTTCGCCGGGACTAGCGGGGGAGGAGAGACCCAGTACTTC; CDR3 protein: CASSFAGTSGGGETQYF
V gene: TRBV5-1; J gene: TRBJ2-1; CDR3 length: 13; D gene: .; clone size: few; CDR3 DNA: TGCGCCAGCAGGGGTGGGAGGAGTAATGAGCAGTTCTTC; CDR3 protein: CASRGGRSNEQFF
V gene: TRBV3-1; J gene: TRBJ1-1; CDR3 length: 13; D gene: .; clone size: few; CDR3 DNA: TGTGCCAGCAGCCAAGATGTACGGATTGAAGCTTTCTTT; CDR3 protein: CASSQDVRIEAFF
V gene: TRBV15; J gene: TRBJ1-4; CDR3 length: 14; D gene: .; clone size: .; CDR3 DNA: TGTGCCACCAGCAGAGATGTGGGGAGGGAAAAACTGTTTTTT; CDR3 protein: CATSRDVGREKLFF
V gene: TRBV6-5; J gene: TRBJ2-1; CDR3 length: 18; D gene: TRBD2; clone size: .; CDR3 DNA: TGTGCCAGCAGTTACCAGGGACTAGCGGGAGGCCGAAACAGTGAGCAGTTCTTC; CDR3 protein: CASSYQGLAGGRNSEQFF
V gene: TRBV14; J gene: TRBJ2-1; CDR3 length: 16; D gene: .; clone size: .; CDR3 DNA: TGTGCCAGCAGCCAAGAAACCCCCTCGGTCTACAATGAGCAGTTCTTC; CDR3 protein: CASSQETPSVYNEQFF
V gene: TRBV7-3; J gene: TRBJ2-7; CDR3 length: 14; D gene: .; clone size: .; CDR3 DNA: TGTGCCGGACAGGAACTAGCGGAGGAATACAAGCAGTACTTC; CDR3 protein: CAGQELAEEYKQYF
V gene: TRBV5-5; J gene: TRBJ2-1; CDR3 length: 14; D gene: .; clone size: few; CDR3 DNA: TGTGCCAGCAGCTTATCAATGGGAAACAATGAGCAGTTCTTC; CDR3 protein: CASSLSMGNNEQFF
V gene: TRBV28; J gene: TRBJ2-5; CDR3 length: 14; D gene: .; clone size: many; CDR3 DNA: TGTGCCAGCAGTTTAGCGTCCCTCCAAGAGACCCAGTACTTC; CDR3 protein: CASSLASLQETQYF
V gene: TRBV3-1; J gene: TRBJ2-4; CDR3 length: 12; D gene: .; clone size: .; CDR3 DNA: TGTGCCAGCAGCCAAGGTAGCGGTACCCAGTACTTC; CDR3 protein: CASSQGSGTQYF
V gene: TRBV7-9; J gene: TRBJ2-6; CDR3 length: 20; D gene: TRBD2; clone size: few; CDR3 DNA: TGTGCCAGCAGCCACCGACAGGGAACTAGCGGGAGCGCTGGGGCCAACGTCCTGACTTTC; CDR3 protein: CASSHRQGTSGSAGANVLTF
V gene: TRBV5-1; J gene: TRBJ1-1; CDR3 length: 14; D gene: .; clone size: .; CDR3 DNA: TGCGCCAGCAGCTTGAATGACGGTTACACTGAAGCTTTCTTT; CDR3 protein: CASSLNDGYTEAFF
V gene: TRBV2; J gene: TRBJ2-7; CDR3 length: 13; D gene: .; clone size: .; CDR3 DNA: TGTGCCAGCGGGAGGGGGGACCCCTACGAGCAGTACTTC; CDR3 protein: CASGRGDPYEQYF
V gene: TRBV19; J gene: TRBJ1-2; CDR3 length: 11; D gene: .; clone size: .; CDR3 DNA: TGTGCCAGTAGTATAGAGTCTGGCTACACCTTC; CDR3 protein: CASSIESGYTF
V gene: TRBV12-3/TRBV12-4; J gene: TRBJ2-7; CDR3 length: 12; D gene: .; clone size: .; CDR3 DNA: TGTGCCAGCAGTTCCGTTGAGGGCGAGCAGTACTTC; CDR3 protein: CASSSVEGEQYF
V gene: TRBV20-1; J gene: TRBJ1-2; CDR3 length: 10; D gene: TRBD1; clone size: .; CDR3 DNA: TGCAGTGCTAACAGGGGCGGCTACACCTTC; CDR3 protein: CSANRGGYTF
V gene: TRBV6-1; J gene: TRBJ2-1; CDR3 length: 14; D gene: .; clone size: .; CDR3 DNA: TGTGCCAGCAGGAGGGGGGGACATTCCAATGAGCAGTTCTTC; CDR3 protein: CASRRGGHSNEQFF